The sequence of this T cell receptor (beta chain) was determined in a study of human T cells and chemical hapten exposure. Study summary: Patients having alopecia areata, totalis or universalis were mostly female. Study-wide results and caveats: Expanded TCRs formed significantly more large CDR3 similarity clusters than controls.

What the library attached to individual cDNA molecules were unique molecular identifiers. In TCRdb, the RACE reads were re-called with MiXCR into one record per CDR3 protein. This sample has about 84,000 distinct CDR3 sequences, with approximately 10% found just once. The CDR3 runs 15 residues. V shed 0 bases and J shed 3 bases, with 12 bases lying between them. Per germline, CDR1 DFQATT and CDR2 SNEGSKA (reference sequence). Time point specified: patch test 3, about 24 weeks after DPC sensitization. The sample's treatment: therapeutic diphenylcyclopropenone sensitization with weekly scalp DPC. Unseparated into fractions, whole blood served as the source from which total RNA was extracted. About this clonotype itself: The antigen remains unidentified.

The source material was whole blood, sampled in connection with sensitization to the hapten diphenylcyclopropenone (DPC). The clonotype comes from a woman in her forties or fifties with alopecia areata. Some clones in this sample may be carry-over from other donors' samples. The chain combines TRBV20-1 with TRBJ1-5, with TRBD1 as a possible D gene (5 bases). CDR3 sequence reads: CSARDQKGINQPQHF. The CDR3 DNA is TGCAGTGCTAGAGACCAGAAGGGGATCAATCAGCCCCAGCATTTT.